This T cell receptor (beta chain) is drawn from a study of spatial heterogeneity in lung cancer. Overall study context: Alpha-chain sequences were detected in numbers that were consistently lower than beta-chain sequences. More than eight raw reads, on average, carried each unique TCR and UMI combination. Whole-study findings and limits: Ubiquitous, expanded tumor-derived TCRs were more frequently observed in blood at resection than at follow-up.

TCRdb ran MiXCR on the 5' RACE reads and lists one entry per CDR3 protein. The sample shows about 15,000 distinct CDR3 sequences, approximately 7.5% of them seen only once. Specified time point: sample taken at primary tumor resection. Without sorting, whole RNA was sequenced from tumor, nontumor lung or frozen PBMC. Samples came from 70 to 80 TRACERx patients with untreated early-stage lung cancer. CDR1 is MNHEY, CDR2 SVGAGI, per germline. This CDR3 spans 13 amino acids. Trimming removed 6 bases at V and 1 base at J, with 9 bases between. Many counts were recorded for this clonotype. Its antigen remains unidentified.

This sample comprised PBMCs, obtained at surgery. The chain uses TRBV6-5 and TRBJ2-5; tentative D call: TRBD1 (6 bases). The sequence derives from a female donor with early-stage non-small cell lung cancer. The CDR3 region has the DNA TGTGCCAGCAGCGGACAGCCCCAAGAGACCCAGTACTTC. Translated: CASSGQPQETQYF.